This TCR beta chain was captured by sequencing in a study of T cells after yellow fever vaccination (dated by TCRdb to between 2018 and 2020). Broadly, across the study: The SMART-Seq v4 Ultra Low Input RNA kit was used to prepare libraries from fractions with low cell numbers. To follow T-cell clones before and after primary and booster YFV17D yellow fever vaccination, bulk TCR alpha and beta repertoires were sequenced over time. The cohort comprised two healthy male donors, one aged 18 to 30 and one aged 30 to 39 years. Blood was collected at multiple timepoints before and after primary and secondary immunization, and bulk PBMC replicates and cell subsets were isolated. The research as a whole found: The study included only a couple of donors, which limits how far the findings can be generalized. Because abundant contaminating clonotypes from the bulk population could be contained in FACS-sorted repertoires, computational filtering was required. The secondary T-cell response was found to be weaker but faster than the primary response, with a peak reached on day 5 rather than on day 15. After the booster, most of the clones that had expanded following primary vaccination were detected again (96% of CD4 and roughly 90% of CD8), which suggests that memory was broadly maintained. A small fraction of clonotypes appeared in both the CD4 and CD8 compartments, likely as a result of convergent recombination.

Reading from cysteine to phenylalanine, the CDR3 counts 15 amino acids. The CDR3 DNA has 45 bases and is translated from base 1. The CDR1 and CDR2 encoded by the germline V gene are MNHEY and SVGEGT. V drops 6 bases and J drops 0 bases, leaving 11 bases in between. Data came from an Illumina NovaSeq 6000. TCR cDNA was synthesized by 5'RACE template switching, through which a universal primer site and unique molecular identifiers were introduced. Priming for cDNA synthesis came from both the TCR alpha and TCR beta constant segments. Library amplification involved two PCR steps, and the second step added sample barcodes and sequencing adapters. Libraries were sequenced on Illumina HiSeq 2500 (2x100 bp) or NovaSeq (2x150 bp). The published analysis was carried out like this. Reads were demultiplexed and collapsed into UMI consensus sequences with MIGEC, and V(D)J alignment was performed with MiXCR. Using edgeR on replicate PBMC samples, clonotypes were called vaccine-responding if FDR was below 0.01 and the log2 fold change was above 5 up to day 15. Each bulk clonotype received a CD4 or CD8 identity based on whether the sequenced CD4 or CD8 repertoire contained that clonotype at higher abundance. TCRdb reprocessing: public reads trimmed at Q25 with fastp, clones called with MiXCR, in-frame beta chains kept. Merged by CDR3 protein, the rows form single entries marked with the most common genes and DNA. TCRdb's processing, not the study's, gives the V and J calls here. The sample data list hundreds of thousands of distinct CDR3 sequences, and around 20% of these were observed just once. The ten largest make up over 15% of the sample.

Turning to this clonotype: The target of this receptor is not known. The sample holds no much larger clone one base away, and base qualities are not on file.

The sample's treatment or condition, from its label and the paper: live attenuated yellow fever vaccine strain. At each blood-draw timepoint, two biological replicates of bulk PBMCs were collected. PBMCs were isolated from peripheral blood using a standard Ficoll-Paque protocol. TriZol was used to extract RNA from bulk PBMCs, CD4 and CD8 fractions, and dextramer-positive and dextramer-negative fractions. The starting material was PBMCs, obtained before the yellow fever booster vaccination. This chain is built from TRBV6-2 or TRBV6-3 and TRBJ2-2, with no D gene named confidently. The sequence came from a young man who received the YFV17D yellow fever vaccine. DNA sequence: TGTGCCAGCAGGGGCAGGAATACGAACACCGGGGAGCTGTTTTTT. This is translated as CASRGRNTNTGELFF.